The clone carrying this T cell receptor (beta chain) was recorded many times. What it recognizes is unknown. The CDR3 extends over 13 amino acids. CDR1 is MNHEY, CDR2 SVGEGT, per germline. Trimming took 2 bases from V and 3 from J, leaving 5 bases between them. TCRdb redid the calling of the 5' RACE reads with MiXCR, one entry per CDR3 protein. The sample comprises roughly 40,000 distinct CDR3 sequences, 6.5% to 7% of which are singletons, and about 45% rests with the top ten. The data are from a study of spatial heterogeneity in lung cancer. Notes on the study in general: Ubiquitous, expanded tumor-derived TCRs were more frequently observed in blood at resection than at follow-up.

The time point is: sample taken at primary tumor resection. The chain has TRBV6-2 or TRBV6-3 and TRBJ2-1; D is unresolved. The sequence derives from a female donor with early-stage non-small cell lung cancer. The sample was PBMCs, taken at surgery. The CDR3 coding sequence is TGTGCCAGCAGTTACGAGATCTACAATGAGCAGTTCTTC. Translated, it gives CASSYEIYNEQFF.